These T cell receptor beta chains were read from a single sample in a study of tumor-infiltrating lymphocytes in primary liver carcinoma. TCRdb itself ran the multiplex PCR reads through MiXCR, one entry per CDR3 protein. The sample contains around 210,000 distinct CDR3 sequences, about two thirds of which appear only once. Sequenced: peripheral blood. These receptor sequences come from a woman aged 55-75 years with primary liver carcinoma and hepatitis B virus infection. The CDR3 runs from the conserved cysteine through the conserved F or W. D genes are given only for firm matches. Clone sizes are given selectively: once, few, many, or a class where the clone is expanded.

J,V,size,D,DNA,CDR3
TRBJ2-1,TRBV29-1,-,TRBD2,TGCAGCGTTCGGACCCTCTCTAGCGGGACCTACAATGAGCAGTTCTTC,CSVRTLSSGTYNEQFF
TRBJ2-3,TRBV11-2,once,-,TGTACCAGCAGCTCCTCCCCGGGGGGCACAGATACGCTGTATTTT,CTSSSSPGGTDTLYF
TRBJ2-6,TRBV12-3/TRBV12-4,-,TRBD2,TGTGCCTGCACTCCCCTGGGGAGGGGCGGCTCTGGGGCCAACGTCCTGACTTTC,CACTPLGRGGSGANVLTF
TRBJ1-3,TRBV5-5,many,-,TGTGCCAGCAGCGTATCGGGGAGCTCTGGAAACACCATATATTTT,CASSVSGSSGNTIYF
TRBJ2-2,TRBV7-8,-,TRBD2,TGTGCCAGCAGTCTTAGCGGGAACACCGAGGAGCTGTTTTTT,CASSLSGNTEELFF
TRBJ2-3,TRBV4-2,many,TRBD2,TGTGCCAGCAGCCCGGGACTAGCGGGAGGAACCAGCGATACGCAGTATTTT,CASSPGLAGGTSDTQYF
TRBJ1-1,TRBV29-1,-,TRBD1,TGCATGGTTGTTATTAGCGGGACAGCAGAAGCTTTCTTT,CMVVISGTAEAFF
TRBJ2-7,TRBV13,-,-,TGTGCCAGCAGCCCTACTCTCGGGGAATTCCACTACGAGCAGTACTTC,CASSPTLGEFHYEQYF
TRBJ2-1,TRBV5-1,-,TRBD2,TGCGCCAGCAGCTACGGGAGGCGCAATGAGCAGTTCTTC,CASSYGRRNEQFF
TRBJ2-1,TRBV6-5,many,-,TGTGCCAGCAGCAATGGAGGGCTATCCTACAATGAGCAGTTCTTC,CASSNGGLSYNEQFF
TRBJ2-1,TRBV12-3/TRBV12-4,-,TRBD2,TGTGCCAGTAGAGACGAACGGGAGGCCCCCAATGACCAGTTCTTC,CASRDEREAPNDQFF
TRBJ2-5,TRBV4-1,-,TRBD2,TGCGCCAGCAGCCATCCGAGACTAGCGGGAGACGAGACCCAGTACTTC,CASSHPRLAGDETQYF
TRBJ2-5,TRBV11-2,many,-,TGTGCCAGCAGCTTGGGGGTCAAAGAGACCCAGTACTTC,CASSLGVKETQYF
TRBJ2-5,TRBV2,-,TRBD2,TGTGCCAGCAGTGGAGGCGGGCTAGCGGGAGGCCAAGAGACCCAGTACTTC,CASSGGGLAGGQETQYF
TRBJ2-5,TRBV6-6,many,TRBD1,TGTGCCAGCAGCGAAAGGACAGGGGGCATCGTGACCCAGTACTTC,CASSERTGGIVTQYF
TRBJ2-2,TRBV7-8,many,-,TGTGCCAGCAGCTTAGGTCGGGGGACGAACACCGGGGAGCTGTTTTTT,CASSLGRGTNTGELFF
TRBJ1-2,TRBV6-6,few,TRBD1,TGTGCCAGCCTGGGAGGACAGGGGAATGGCTACACCTTC,CASLGGQGNGYTF
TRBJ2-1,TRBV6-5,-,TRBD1,TGTGCCAGCAGGGGACAGGGGGGCTACAATGAGAAATTCTTC,CASRGQGGYNEKFF
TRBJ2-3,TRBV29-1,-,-,TGCAGCGTTACACGACAGGCGGCAGATACGCAGTATTTT,CSVTRQAADTQYF
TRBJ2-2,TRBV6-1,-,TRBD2,TGTGCCAGCAACTCCGGGACTAGCGTTAACACCGTGGAGCTGTTTTTT,CASNSGTSVNTVELFF
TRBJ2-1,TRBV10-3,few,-,TGTGCCATCAGTGATCCAACTAGGGGCAGGCCCTACTACAATGAGCAGTTCTTC,CAISDPTRGRPYYNEQFF
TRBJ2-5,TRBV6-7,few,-,TGTGCCAGCAGTTACACAGGGAACAGGCGGGAGACCCAGTACTTC,CASSYTGNRRETQYF
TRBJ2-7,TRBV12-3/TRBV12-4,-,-,TGTGCCAACACCCCAGATATCGAGCAGTACTTC,CANTPDIEQYF